The sequence of this TCR beta chain was determined in a study of blood T cell repertoires in COVID-19. Across the study: T cells, B-cell-depleted T cells, or PBMCs supplied cDNA or gDNA.

Seattle patients were enrolled while actively infected and followed longitudinally. CDR3 size: 14 residues. The V and J ends lost 5 bases and 4 bases, in that order; junction bases with no gene match: 8. The V gene's germline CDR1 is SGHTA and CDR2 FQGNSA. In the authors' methods: For nucleated cells, counts were estimated from reference gene primer amplification. Sequencing used immunoSEQ multiplex PCR; TCRdb keeps in-frame clones, though not all of them. V and J calls and clone size are as listed in that table; D and trimming were resolved from the DNA. The table records 220,000 or so clones, 85% to 90% of them present only once.

Sample: peripheral blood. The origin of this receptor is a woman between 45 and 65 years old with COVID-19, enrolled during active disease. V and J are TRBV7-2 and TRBJ2-7; 7 nucleotides align to TRBD1. This CDR3 is CASSQRQGSYEQYF. CDR3 sequence (DNA): TGTGCCAGCAGCCAACGACAGGGATCTTACGAGCAGTACTTC.